Below, 16 T cell receptor beta chains from the same sample are listed, as sequenced in a study of blood T cell repertoires in COVID-19. Produced via immunoSEQ multiplex PCR; TCRdb's table is partial and in-frame only. Of roughly 54,000 clones detected, about 82% appear once; the ten largest clones hold roughly 2%. The sample taken for sequencing was peripheral blood. These receptors all come from an older woman with acute or convalescent COVID-19.

This chain joins TRBV29-1 and TRBJ2-4; 7 nucleotides line up with TRBD2. The CDR3 spans 13 residues. Trimming at V came to 7 bases and at J to 1 base, leaving 4 bases not matched to a gene. Germline CDR1 SQVTM, CDR2 ANQGSEA. The CDR3 loop is CSARLAAKNIQYF. In DNA, the CDR3 is TGCAGCGCCCGACTAGCTGCCAAAAACATTCAGTACTTC.

This chain joins TRBV19 and TRBJ1-1, with a possible D match to TRBD1 (5 bases). The CDR3 spans 14 residues. CDR1 is LNHDA and CDR2 is SQIVND in the germline V gene (reference sequence). Trimming took 6 bases from V and 3 from J, leaving 14 bases between them. This CDR3 reads CASRTTVGDTEAFF. CDR3 nucleotide sequence: TGTGCCAGTAGAACTACGGTAGGGGACACTGAAGCTTTCTTT.

The CDR3 DNA is TGTGCCAGCGCGCCCGTGGGGCTAGCGGGACGCGAGCAGTACTTC. Amino acid sequence: CASAPVGLAGREQYF. The gene calls are TRBV6-5 and TRBJ2-7; 9 positions match TRBD2. The V gene's germline CDR1 is MNHEY and CDR2 SVGAGI. The CDR3 has 15 residues. The junction had 14 bases not matched to a gene; V was cut back by 8 bases and J by 6 bases.

The chain is built from TRBV18 and TRBJ2-5, with 7 nucleotides matching TRBD1. This CDR3 has 17 residues. Germline V gives CDR1 KGHSH, CDR2 LQKENI. Losses at the gene ends were 3 bases for V and 1 base for J; bases not matched to a gene: 11. The CDR3 nucleotides read TGTGCCAGCTCACCCTACCGACAGGGAAAGGGCCAAGAGACCCAGTACTTC. This encodes CASSPYRQGKGQETQYF.

V and J are TRBV18 and TRBJ2-3; D not certain. V was cut by 2 bases and J by 1 base, with 16 bases left in between. The CDR3 is 17 amino acids. In germline, CDR1 is KGHSH, CDR2 LQKENI. The DNA of the CDR3 is TGTGCCAGCTCACCATCCCGGGTAATCTTGGGCACAGATACGCAGTATTTT. Translation gives CASSPSRVILGTDTQYF.

V and J are TRBV9 and TRBJ2-5, with 8 bases fitting TRBD1. J gave up 5 bases and V 4 bases, and 10 bases lay outside the gene matches. The length of the CDR3 is 15 residues. Per germline, CDR1 SGDLS and CDR2 YYNGEE. CDR3 sequence: CASSKRQGTGETQYF. The CDR3 DNA sequence: TGTGCCAGCAGCAAAAGACAGGGGACGGGGGAGACCCAGTACTTC.

The rearrangement uses TRBV6-1 and TRBJ1-5, with TRBD1 identical over 9 bases. The germline gives CDR1 MNHNS, CDR2 SASEGT. This CDR3 contains 15 residues. The V and J ends lost 3 bases and 5 bases, in that order; junction bases with no gene match: 5. CDR3 amino acids: CASSEGQGLYQPQHF. DNA for the CDR3: TGTGCCAGCAGTGAGGGACAGGGTTTGTATCAGCCCCAGCATTTT.

V usage is TRBV27 and J usage is TRBJ1-1, with D possibly matching TRBD1 (5 bases). This CDR3 region has 14 residues. Trimming left V 3 bases short and J 6 bases short, with 14 bases between. Germline-derived CDR1 and CDR2 are MNHEY and SMNVEV (reference sequence). The CDR3 DNA reads TGTGCCAGCAGTTTTGTCCAGGGAAGGTCTGAAGCTTTCTTT. It codes for CASSFVQGRSEAFF.

This sequence joins TRBV9 and TRBJ1-2; tentative D call: TRBD1 (5 bases). There are 14 residues in the CDR3. The germline V and J ends were trimmed by 0 bases and 6 bases, with 12 bases remaining between them. The germline CDR1 and CDR2 sequences are SGDLS and YYNGEE. The CDR3 loop reads CASSVGQGVDGYTF. CDR3 nucleotides: TGTGCCAGCAGCGTAGGGCAGGGTGTCGATGGCTACACCTTC.

The V gene is TRBV29-1, the J gene TRBJ1-2; TRBD1 is a possible D gene (6 bases). The CDR3 is made up of 15 amino acids. Trimming stripped 3 bases from V and 7 bases from J, with 21 bases between. Germline V gene lookup returns CDR1 SQVTM and CDR2 ANQGSEA. Here the CDR3 reads CSVETGRGKSGGYTF. In DNA, the CDR3 is TGCAGCGTTGAGACCGGCAGGGGAAAGTCTGGTGGCTACACCTTC. Supplemented by reference TRBV29-1 and TRBJ1-2, the full variable domain reads SAVISQKPSRDICQRGTSLTIQCQVDSQVTMMFWYRQQPGQSLTLIATANQGSEATYESGFVIDKFPISRPNLTFSTLTVSNMSPEDSSIYLCSVETGRGKSGGYTFGSGTRLTVV.

The chain joins TRBV7-7 to TRBJ2-5; possible D gene TRBD1, 5 bases. Germline V lookup: CDR1 SSHAT, CDR2 FNYEAQ (reference sequence). The ends were cut back, 1 base at V and 5 bases at J, with 17 bases in the middle. CDR3 length: 16 residues. The CDR3 DNA follows: TGTGCCAGCAGCTTAGAGCCAGGGTTCGGTTTGGAGACCCAGTACTTC. It yields the protein CASSLEPGFGLETQYF.

This chain uses TRBV7-9 with TRBJ2-7; 9 positions agree with TRBD2. Germline V lookup: CDR1 SEHNR, CDR2 FQNEAQ (reference sequence). The CDR3 has 16 amino acids. Trimming removed 3 bases from V and 1 base from J; junction bases left unmatched: 7. CDR3 DNA sequence: TGTGCCAGCAGCTTCCTTAGCGGGGGACGATCCTACGAGCAGTACTTC. Protein: CASSFLSGGRSYEQYF.

This clone was seen only once. The V and J genes are TRBV21-1 and TRBJ1-5; the tabulated D call, TRBD1, remains unverified against the DNA. TRBV21-1 is an annotated pseudogene. CDR3 size: 17 residues. The DNA of the CDR3 is TGTGCCAGCAGCAAATTGGGGGGACAGGGGGAGAATCAGCCCCAGCATTTT. Translation gives CASSKLGGQGENQPQHF.

J is TRBJ2-5 and V is TRBV2, with 8 bases aligning to TRBD1. CDR3 length equals 13 residues. CDR1 SNHLY and CDR2 FYNNEI come from the germline V gene. With V trimmed by 9 bases and J by 1 base, 4 bases remained unmatched. The DNA of the CDR3 is TGTGCCAGGTCGACAGGGGTCCAAGAGACCCAGTACTTC. Encoded protein: CARSTGVQETQYF.

J is TRBJ2-7 and V is TRBV19; 8 nucleotides agree with TRBD2. This CDR3 region has 15 residues. The V and J ends lost 2 bases and 4 bases, in that order; junction bases with no gene match: 7. Germline V gene data show CDR1 as LNHDA and CDR2 as SQIVND (reference sequence). For the CDR3, the DNA is TGTGCCAGTAGTATACTCACTAGCGGAGGGTACGAGCAGTACTTC. It translates to CASSILTSGGYEQYF.

This chain links TRBV4-2 with TRBJ1-2, with D perhaps matching TRBD1 (5 bases). The CDR3 sequence is 15 residues long. CDR1 is LGHNA, CDR2 YNFKEQ, per germline. Trimming left V 4 bases short and J 8 bases short, with 20 bases between. CDR3 nucleotide sequence: TGTGCCAGCAGCCCGCCAGACAGAGTCTCTACCGGCTACACCTTC. Its translation: CASSPPDRVSTGYTF.